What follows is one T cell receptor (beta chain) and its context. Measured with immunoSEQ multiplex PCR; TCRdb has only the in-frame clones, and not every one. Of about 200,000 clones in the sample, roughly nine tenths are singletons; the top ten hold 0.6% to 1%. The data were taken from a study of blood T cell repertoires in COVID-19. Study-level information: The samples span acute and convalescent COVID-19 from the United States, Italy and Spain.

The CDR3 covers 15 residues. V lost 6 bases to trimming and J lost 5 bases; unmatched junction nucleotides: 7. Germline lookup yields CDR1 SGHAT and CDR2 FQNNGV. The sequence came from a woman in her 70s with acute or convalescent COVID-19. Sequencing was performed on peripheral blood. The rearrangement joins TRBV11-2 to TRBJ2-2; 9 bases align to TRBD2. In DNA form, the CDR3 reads TGTGCCAGCAGTCTTCACGCGGGGGGGACCGGGGAGCTGTTTTTT. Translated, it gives CASSLHAGGTGELFF. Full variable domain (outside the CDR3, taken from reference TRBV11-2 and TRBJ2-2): EAGVAQSPRYKIIEKRQSVAFWCNPISGHATLYWYQQILGQGPKLLIQFQNNGVVDDSQLPKDRFSAERLKGVDSTLKIQPAKLEDSAVYLCASSLHAGGTGELFFGEGSRLTVL.